This T cell receptor beta chain was sequenced during a study of beta chain features in type 1 diabetes. Study-wide background: Age, gender and cell yields were similar between patients and healthy donors.

Only a few counts were recorded for this clone. Its antigen is currently unknown. The CDR3 covers 12 residues. Germline V gives CDR1 MNHNY, CDR2 SVGAGI (reference sequence). Trimming pared 5 bases from V and 6 bases from J, leaving 10 bases between. The study reverse transcribed the entire isolated RNA, so it sequenced expressed TCRB transcripts. Profiled with immunoSEQ multiplex PCR; TCRdb holds only in-frame clones, not every one. The sample holds over 600,000 clones, around 11% seen once. Each population that was sorted was more than 95% pure. Study-wide results and limits: A greater similarity of naive, central memory and Treg TCRB repertoires was seen among patients than among healthy donors. Researchers report that Type 1 diabetes patients had moderately but significantly shorter TCRB CDR3s across all four CD4+ subsets.

This clonotype was sampled from a man aged 30 to 45 with type 1 diabetes. The sequenced material came from naive CD4+ T cells from blood. The rearrangement links TRBV6-6 to TRBJ1-1; no clear D gene. The CDR3 sequence is CASSSGDAEAFF. In nucleotides, the CDR3 is TGTGCCAGCAGTAGCGGTGACGCTGAAGCTTTCTTT.